This is a list of T cell receptor beta chains from one sample in a study of early T cells in non-severe SARS-CoV-2 infection. Each CDR3 protein is one row after TCRdb ran MiXCR on the 5' RACE reads. The sample lists some 28,000 distinct CDR3 sequences, 9.5% to 10% seen once, with approximately 13% in the top ten. Material: whole blood. These receptors were obtained from an adult who was a healthcare worker with PCR-confirmed SARS-CoV-2 infection or an uninfected control (not recorded which). The CDR3 runs from the conserved cysteine through the conserved F or W. D genes are given only for firm matches. Clone size is given for some rows only: seen once, a few or many times, or a class if the clone is expanded.

>.|TRBJ2-7|TRBV3-1|many
CASSQDLYEQYF
TGTGCCAGCAGCCAAGATTTATACGAGCAGTACTTC
>TRBD1|TRBJ2-2|TRBV7-9|.
CASKSITGQSTGELFF
TGTGCCAGCAAGTCTATCACGGGACAGTCCACCGGGGAGCTGTTTTTT
>.|TRBJ2-7|TRBV6-6|few
CASSLTGDYEQYF
TGTGCCAGCAGCCTCACAGGAGACTACGAGCAGTACTTC
>.|TRBJ1-1|TRBV7-3|many
CASSLYREAEAFF
TGTGCCAGCAGCTTATACAGGGAGGCTGAAGCTTTCTTT
>.|TRBJ1-6|TRBV24-1|many
CATSDAGGRYNSPLHF
TGTGCCACCAGTGACGCGGGCGGACGGTATAATTCACCCCTCCACTTT
>TRBD1|TRBJ1-4|TRBV29-1|few
CSVTGATNEKLFF
TGCAGCGTTACAGGGGCAACTAATGAAAAACTGTTTTTT
>TRBD2|TRBJ2-7|TRBV5-4|few
CASSRGRTSGGYEQYF
TGTGCCAGCAGCCGAGGGAGGACTAGCGGGGGCTACGAGCAGTACTTC
>TRBD2|TRBJ2-3|TRBV4-3|many
CASSQDWRDYTDTQYF
TGCGCCAGCAGCCAAGATTGGCGGGACTACACAGATACGCAGTATTTT
>.|TRBJ2-5|TRBV9|many
CASSVDGPETQYF
TGTGCCAGCAGCGTAGACGGTCCAGAGACCCAGTACTTC
>.|TRBJ2-2|TRBV29-1|few
CSVEDRQGTTGELFF
TGCAGCGTTGAAGATCGCCAGGGGACCACCGGGGAGCTGTTTTTT
>TRBD2|TRBJ2-1|TRBV20-1|.
CSAYSTGTSDPYNEQFF
TGCAGTGCATACTCAACCGGGACTAGTGACCCCTACAATGAGCAGTTCTTC
>.|TRBJ2-1|TRBV4-3|few
CASSQEPGLPSEQFF
TGCGCCAGCAGCCAAGAGCCGGGCCTTCCCAGTGAGCAGTTCTTC
>.|TRBJ2-7|TRBV9|.
CASSPQGYASFEQYF
TGTGCCAGCAGCCCCCAGGGGTACGCTTCCTTCGAGCAGTACTTC
>.|TRBJ2-5|TRBV19|many
CASSFQGYGTQYF
TGTGCCAGTAGTTTTCAGGGGTACGGGACCCAGTACTTC
>TRBD1|TRBJ2-1|TRBV5-6|.
CASSSTGGYYNEQFF
TGTGCCAGCAGCTCGACAGGGGGATACTACAATGAGCAGTTCTTC
>.|TRBJ2-3|TRBV27|.
CASSFKGNTQYF
TGTGCCAGCAGTTTTAAGGGTAATACGCAGTATTTT
>TRBD1|TRBJ1-6|TRBV7-2|many
CASSLGAGGRGVPLHF
TGTGCCAGCAGCTTAGGGGCAGGGGGTAGAGGGGTACCCCTCCACTTT
>TRBD1|TRBJ1-5|TRBV20-1|.
CSAREVRGHGNQPQHF
TGCAGTGCTAGAGAAGTGAGGGGGCACGGCAATCAGCCCCAGCATTTT
>.|TRBJ1-6|TRBV5-6|few
CASSLDSVRSPLHF
TGTGCCAGCAGCTTGGACAGCGTAAGGTCACCCCTCCACTTT
>TRBD1|TRBJ1-3|TRBV30|.
CALSGTGENTIYF
TGTGCCTTGTCCGGGACAGGGGAAAACACCATATATTTT
>.|TRBJ2-2|TRBV18|many
CASSPPAGANTGELFF
TGTGCCAGCTCACCACCGGCAGGGGCGAACACCGGGGAGCTGTTTTTT
>.|TRBJ2-1|TRBV10-2|.
CASSETGFYNEQFF
TGCGCCAGCAGTGAGACAGGATTCTACAATGAGCAGTTCTTC
>TRBD1|TRBJ1-1|TRBV7-2|.
CASSFDRGRTEAFF
TGTGCCAGCAGCTTCGACAGGGGGAGGACTGAAGCTTTCTTT
>.|TRBJ1-2|TRBV4-1|many
CASSQDPRPGGYGYTF
TGCGCCAGCAGCCAAGATCCTAGGCCGGGGGGCTATGGCTACACCTTC
>TRBD2|TRBJ2-1|TRBV7-3|many
CASSLYDSGGTSYNEQFF
TGTGCCAGCAGCTTATATGATAGCGGGGGGACGTCCTACAATGAGCAGTTCTTC
>TRBD1|TRBJ2-7|TRBV29-1|.
CSVAGTDSSYEQYF
TGCAGCGTTGCCGGGACAGACAGCTCCTACGAGCAGTACTTC
>.|TRBJ2-1|TRBV24-1|many
CATSEGSRTSQFF
TGTGCCACCAGTGAGGGAAGTAGAACATCGCAGTTCTTC
>.|TRBJ2-3|TRBV7-2|few
CASSLEAQGTDTQYF
TGTGCCAGCAGCTTAGAGGCTCAGGGCACAGATACGCAGTATTTT
>.|TRBJ1-1|TRBV11-1|.
CASSYNRGTEAFF
TGTGCCAGCAGCTACAATAGGGGTACTGAAGCTTTCTTT
>.|TRBJ2-7|TRBV10-3|few
CAISESGSGYEQYF
TGTGCCATCAGTGAGTCTGGCTCGGGCTACGAGCAGTACTTC
>TRBD1|TRBJ1-6|TRBV14|.
CASSPWDREKSPLHF
TGTGCCAGCAGCCCCTGGGACAGGGAGAAATCACCCCTCCACTTT
>.|TRBJ2-3|TRBV6-6|many
CASSKDTSTDTQYF
TGTGCCAGCAGCAAGGACACATCCACAGATACGCAGTATTTT
>.|TRBJ2-7|TRBV24-1|few
CATSSTGYEQYF
TGTGCCACCAGCTCTACCGGGTACGAGCAGTACTTC
>.|TRBJ1-2|TRBV7-9|many
CASSKQGYGYTF
TGTGCCAGCAGCAAGCAGGGCTATGGCTACACCTTC
>.|TRBJ2-1|TRBV2|many
CASTKLTGTNNEQFF
TGTGCCAGCACCAAGCTTACAGGGACCAACAATGAGCAGTTCTTC
>.|TRBJ2-3|TRBV12-3/TRBV12-4|few
CASSVTGSADTQYF
TGTGCCAGCAGTGTCACAGGGAGCGCAGATACGCAGTATTTT
>.|TRBJ1-2|TRBV2|.
CASSDDSYGYTF
TGTGCCAGCAGTGATGACAGCTATGGCTACACCTTC